This T cell receptor (beta chain) is drawn from a study of T cell responses to AZD1222 COVID-19 vaccine. General observations from the study: The breadth and depth of Spike-specific TCRs increased once two AZD1222 doses had been given.

About this clone itself: Its target is not known.

Generated by immunoSEQ multiplex PCR, the TCRdb table keeps only in-frame clones and is missing some. The sample records some 140,000 clones, 70% to 90% being singletons. CDR3 length: 16 amino acids. The clonotype comes from an adult in good health. The material was peripheral blood, obtained on day 0 of AZD1222 vaccination. The chain has TRBV7-5 and TRBJ2-5; TRBD1 is the table's D call and was not checked against the DNA. TRBV7-5 is designated a pseudogene. The CDR3 sequence: CVRSLGPGGGQETQYF. DNA for the CDR3: TGTGTCAGAAGCTTAGGCCCAGGGGGAGGTCAAGAGACCCAGTACTTC.